The clone carrying this TCR beta chain occurred a few times. Its antigen is unidentified. The trim removed 4 bases at V and 3 bases at J, leaving 8 bases unmatched. Germline V gene lookup returns CDR1 SGHVS and CDR2 FQNEAQ. This CDR3 region has 15 residues. The data were obtained in a study of CD8 T cells in ankylosing spondylitis. Study-wide results and caveats: Within matched ankylosing spondylitis synovial fluid, disease-linked clones were reportedly significantly enriched. The study identified a TCR beta motif of under 10 highly homologous variants that appeared characteristic of ankylosing spondylitis blood.

It was by quantitative 5'-RACE with molecular barcodes that TCR beta libraries were made. TCRdb ran MiXCR on the 5' RACE reads and lists one entry per CDR3 protein. The repertoire holds about 220,000 distinct CDR3 sequences, with around 19% as singletons. The rearrangement links TRBV7-8 to TRBJ2-7, with TRBD2 matching 8 bases. Sequenced sample: blood, either unsorted or a sorted T cell fraction (not recorded which). The sequence derives from a male donor with ankylosing spondylitis. CDR3 DNA sequence: TGTGCCAGCAGCTCCCAGGGACTAGAGAGCTACGAGCAGTACTTC. Amino acid sequence: CASSSQGLESYEQYF.